These 24 T cell receptor beta chains were all obtained from the same sample, sequenced in a study of blood T cell repertoires in COVID-19 (dated by TCRdb to about 2020). Library creation used the immunoSEQ multiplex PCR assay. TCRdb provides this immuneACCESS table in a form limited to in-frame rearrangements. Some clones are lacking; in checked studies, under half of them reflect an unresolved V gene, and why the rest are absent is not known. This sample holds roughly 200,000 clones; around 90% were observed only once. The top ten clonotypes cover around a tenth of the sample. Sequenced: PBMCs or T cells enriched from blood (not recorded which). These receptors were collected from a man aged 18 to 30 with acute COVID-19.

The rearrangement joins TRBV14 to TRBJ2-3, with D perhaps matching TRBD2 (6 bases). This CDR3 region has 16 residues. V was cut by 3 bases and J by 3 bases, with 16 bases left in between. Germline V lookup: CDR1 SGHDN, CDR2 FVKESK. In DNA form, the CDR3 reads TGTGCCAGCAGCCAGTCCCGGAGGGCCGGGACAGATACGCAGTATTTT. Amino acid sequence: CASSQSRRAGTDTQYF.

J is TRBJ2-3 and V is TRBV6-4; 10 bases align to TRBD2. J was trimmed by 4 bases and V by 0 bases; bases with no gene match: 4. Germline V CDR1 and CDR2: MRHNA, SNTAGT. CDR3 length equals 16 residues. Written as DNA, the CDR3 is TGTGCCAGCAGTGACTCTCCTAGCGGGAGCGCAGATACGCAGTATTTT. Protein: CASSDSPSGSADTQYF.

The genes are TRBV29-1 and TRBJ1-1; 10 positions agree with TRBD1. The CDR3 extends over 15 amino acids. The junction had 5 bases not matched to a gene; V was cut back by 4 bases and J by 0 bases. Germline lookup yields CDR1 SQVTM and CDR2 ANQGSEA. CDR3 sequence reads: CSVGRTGGLNTEAFF. In nucleotides, the CDR3 is TGCAGCGTTGGTCGGACAGGGGGTCTGAACACTGAAGCTTTCTTT.

The V call is TRBV4-1, the J call TRBJ2-7; TRBD2 agrees at 12 bases. Looked up from germline, CDR1 is MGHRA and CDR2 is YSYEKL. The CDR3 length is 15 residues. Trimming at V came to 0 bases and at J to 7 bases, leaving 4 bases not matched to a gene. DNA for the CDR3: TGCGCCAGCAGCCAAGAATTTACTAGCGGGAGGGAGCAGTACTTC. Residues: CASSQEFTSGREQYF.

V gene TRBV15 combines with J gene TRBJ2-1; D perhaps matches TRBD1 (5 bases). This CDR3 is built from 16 residues. Germline CDR1 and CDR2: LNHNV and YYDKDF (reference sequence). V was clipped by 1 base and J by 9 bases, with 19 bases between them. The CDR3 DNA reads TGTGCCACCAGCAGAGGCGAAGGGGTCGAGTGGATTGAGCAGTTCTTC. This translates into CATSRGEGVEWIEQFF.

The J gene is TRBJ2-1, the V gene TRBV11-1, with 13 bases lining up with TRBD2. Germline V gives CDR1 SGHAT, CDR2 FQDESV (reference sequence). This CDR3 is built from 15 residues. With V trimmed by 5 bases and J by 4 bases, 2 bases remained unmatched. CDR3 loop: CASSPGLAGYNEQFF. The CDR3 DNA reads as TGTGCCAGCAGCCCGGGACTAGCGGGGTACAATGAGCAGTTCTTC. The full variable domain, rest sourced from reference TRBV11-1 and TRBJ2-1, is EAEVAQSPRYKITEKSQAVAFWCDPISGHATLYWYRQILGQGPELLVQFQDESVVDDSQLPKDRFSAERLKGVDSTLKIQPAELGDSAMYLCASSPGLAGYNEQFFGPGTRLTVL.

CDR3 bases: TGCGCCAGCAGCTTGGGGGGCGCAAATGGCTACACCTTC. Protein sequence: CASSLGGANGYTF. J is TRBJ1-2 and V is TRBV5-1, with D maybe TRBD1 (5 bases). The ends were cut back, 0 bases at V and 6 bases at J, with 9 bases in the middle. This CDR3 spans 13 amino acids. The germline gives CDR1 SGHRS, CDR2 YFSETQ.

The V gene is TRBV21-1, the J gene TRBJ2-4; the table's D gene call, TRBD1, was not cross checked with the DNA. TRBV21-1 is a pseudogene. CDR3 size: 20 residues. The CDR3: CASSKVRGTEVDLAKNIQYF. CDR3 DNA: TGTGCCAGCAGCAAAGTTAGGGGGACAGAAGTCGACTTAGCCAAAAACATTCAGTACTTC.

The chain recombines TRBV2 with TRBJ2-1, with TRBD2 matching over 13 bases. The V gene end was trimmed by 5 bases and the J gene end by 9 bases; junction bases not matched to a gene: 13. Germline-derived CDR1 and CDR2 are SNHLY and FYNNEI. The CDR3 is made up of 17 amino acids. Here the CDR3 DNA reads TGTGCCAGCAGTACGACCCGGACTAGCGGGGGCTTGGGTGAGCAGTTCTTC. It encodes CASSTTRTSGGLGEQFF.

The chain recombines TRBV5-6 with TRBJ1-5; 7 nucleotides agree with TRBD1. This CDR3 spans 14 amino acids. V lost 4 bases and J lost 3; bases outside the gene matches: 4. Looked up from germline, CDR1 is SGHDT and CDR2 is YYEEEE. The CDR3 sequence: CASSRQGDNQPQHF. Written as DNA, the CDR3 is TGTGCCAGCAGCCGGCAGGGGGACAATCAGCCCCAGCATTTT.

The table lists this clone with a count of one. V and J are TRBV19 and TRBJ1-5; no clear D. V lost 5 bases and J 4 bases, leaving 9 bases between the germline ends. The CDR3 runs 13 residues. Germline V lookup: CDR1 LNHDA, CDR2 SQIVND (reference sequence). CDR3 sequence: CASSPFENQPQHF. CDR3 coding DNA: TGTGCCAGTAGTCCCTTTGAGAATCAGCCCCAGCATTTT.

For this clone: This may be a read error: a much more frequent sequence differs by one nucleotide. In the same sample, other DNA sequences code for this CDR3. The chain is built from TRBV6-4 and TRBJ2-1; 7 bases are shared with TRBD2. The length of the CDR3 is 14 residues. From germline, CDR1 is MRHNA and CDR2 SNTAGT. V was pared by 4 bases and J by 1 base, with 1 base of the junction left unmatched. As DNA, the CDR3 is TGTGCCAGCAGTGCGGGAGGTTCCTACAATGAGCAGTTCTTC. Protein sequence: CASSAGGSYNEQFF.

The chain recombines TRBV6-5 with TRBJ2-7; 7 nucleotides align to TRBD2. Trimming cost V 6 bases and J 0 bases; bases outside gene matches: 2. The CDR3 runs to 13 residues. In germline, CDR1 is MNHEY, CDR2 SVGAGI. The CDR3 spells CASRLAVSYEQYF. For the CDR3, the DNA is TGTGCCAGCAGGCTAGCGGTCTCCTACGAGCAGTACTTC.

This clone was detected once. V is TRBV3-1 (or the pseudogene TRBV3-2) and J is TRBJ1-2; D remains ambiguous. Between the trimmed V and J ends, which lost 0 bases and 6 bases, there was a span of 8 bases. The germline V gene has CDR1 LGHDT and CDR2 YNNKEL (reference sequence). The CDR3 runs to 13 residues. DNA of the CDR3: TGTGCCAGCAGCCAAGAGCCGGGAAATGGCTACACCTTC. It translates to CASSQEPGNGYTF.

The genes are TRBV29-1 and TRBJ2-5, with TRBD1 identical over 8 bases. The J segment lost 5 bases and the V segment lost 7 bases, leaving 6 bases of the junction unmatched. From germline, CDR1 is SQVTM and CDR2 ANQGSEA. This CDR3 is built from 12 residues. CDR3 sequence (DNA): TGCAGCGCGCTACAGGGGGGTGAGACCCAGTACTTC. Translated: CSALQGGETQYF.

This sequence joins TRBV28 and TRBJ1-1, with a tentative D call TRBD1 (5 bases). The CDR3 has 14 residues. V shed 0 bases and J shed 1 base, with 6 bases lying between them. Germline CDR1 MDHEN, CDR2 SYDVKM. CDR3 bases: TGTGCCAGCAGTTTATGGGGGGGGAACACTGAAGCTTTCTTT. It is translated as CASSLWGGNTEAFF.

The chain has TRBV9 and TRBJ1-3; maybe TRBD1 (5 bases). There are 16 residues in the CDR3. Germline V gene sequence: CDR1 SGDLS, CDR2 YYNGEE. V was pared by 3 bases and J by 0 bases, with 13 bases between. The CDR3 protein is CASSARGDFSGNTIYF. CDR3 bases: TGTGCCAGCAGCGCCCGGGGGGACTTCTCTGGAAACACCATATATTTT. Full variable domain (missing parts from reference TRBV9 and TRBJ1-3): DSGVTQTPKHLITATGQRVTLRCSPRSGDLSVYWYQQSLDQGLQFLIQYYNGEERAKGNILERFSAQQFPDLHSELNLSSLELGDSALYFCASSARGDFSGNTIYFGEGSWLTVV.

This rearrangement joins TRBV7-2 to TRBJ2-2, with a possible D match to TRBD2 (5 bases). CDR1 and CDR2 from the germline V gene are SGHTA and FQGNSA. Trimming removed 5 bases at V and 4 bases at J, with 17 bases between. The CDR3 loop spans 16 amino acids. The CDR3 region is CASSPRGQPSTGELFF. The DNA for the CDR3 is TGTGCCAGCAGCCCCCGGGGTCAGCCGAGCACCGGGGAGCTGTTTTTT.

The chain links TRBV9 to TRBJ2-3, with unresolved D. The length of the CDR3 is 13 residues. V was cut by 4 bases and J by 3 bases, with 9 bases left in between. Looked up from germline, CDR1 is SGDLS and CDR2 is YYNGEE. DNA of the CDR3: TGTGCCAGCAGCCCCTTCTCTACAGATACGCAGTATTTT. Amino acids: CASSPFSTDTQYF.

The chain couples TRBV5-6 to TRBJ2-7; possibly TRBD2 for D (6 bases). Germline CDR1 is SGHDT and CDR2 is YYEEEE. This CDR3 region has 13 residues. V lost 2 bases, J lost 0 bases, and 6 bases lay in between. CDR3 coding DNA: TGTGCCAGCAGCTTCGGGAGCTCCTACGAGCAGTACTTC. This codes for CASSFGSSYEQYF. Variable domain in full (rest from reference TRBV5-6 and TRBJ2-7): DAGVTQSPTHLIKTRGQQVTLRCSPKSGHDTVSWYQQALGQGPQFIFQYYEEEERQRGNFPDRFSGHQFPNYSSELNVNALLLGDSALYLCASSFGSSYEQYFGPGTRLTVT.

The chain recombines TRBV20-1 with TRBJ1-1; tentative D call: TRBD1 (5 bases). The V and J ends lost 3 bases and 0 bases respectively, with 11 bases between them. Germline assignment: CDR1 DFQATT and CDR2 SNEGSKA (reference sequence). The CDR3 runs 14 residues. CDR3 region: CSASPGGMNTEAFF. The DNA of the CDR3 is TGCAGTGCTAGTCCTGGGGGGATGAACACTGAAGCTTTCTTT.

The count of this clone is one. V usage is TRBV3-1 (or the pseudogene TRBV3-2) and J usage is TRBJ2-1, with TRBD1 as a possible D gene (6 bases). The V gene lost 4 bases and the J gene lost 9 bases, with 22 bases spanning the gap. CDR3 length: 16 amino acids. CDR1 LGHDT and CDR2 YNNKEL come from the germline V gene (reference sequence). This CDR3 reads CASSPLTRTESSEQFF. The CDR3 DNA sequence: TGTGCCAGCAGCCCGCTTACTAGGACAGAATCCAGTGAGCAGTTCTTC.

The chain combines TRBV27 with TRBJ1-2; 8 bases are a match to TRBD1. This CDR3 is built from 15 residues. Trimming cost V 0 bases and J 4 bases; bases outside gene matches: 4. The germline CDR1 and CDR2 sequences are MNHEY and SMNVEV (reference sequence). The CDR3: CASSLSTTGGYGYTF. The CDR3 DNA is TGTGCCAGCAGTTTATCAACTACAGGGGGCTATGGCTACACCTTC.

CDR3 bases: TGCGCCAGCAGTGCTGGAGGCCAAGAGACCCAGTACTTC. It yields the protein CASSAGGQETQYF. The chain recombines TRBV10-1 with TRBJ2-5; D is possibly TRBD2 (5 bases). V dropped 4 bases and J dropped 1 base, with 7 bases sitting between them. This CDR3 spans 13 amino acids. Germline V gene data show CDR1 as WNHNN and CDR2 as SYGVQD (reference sequence).